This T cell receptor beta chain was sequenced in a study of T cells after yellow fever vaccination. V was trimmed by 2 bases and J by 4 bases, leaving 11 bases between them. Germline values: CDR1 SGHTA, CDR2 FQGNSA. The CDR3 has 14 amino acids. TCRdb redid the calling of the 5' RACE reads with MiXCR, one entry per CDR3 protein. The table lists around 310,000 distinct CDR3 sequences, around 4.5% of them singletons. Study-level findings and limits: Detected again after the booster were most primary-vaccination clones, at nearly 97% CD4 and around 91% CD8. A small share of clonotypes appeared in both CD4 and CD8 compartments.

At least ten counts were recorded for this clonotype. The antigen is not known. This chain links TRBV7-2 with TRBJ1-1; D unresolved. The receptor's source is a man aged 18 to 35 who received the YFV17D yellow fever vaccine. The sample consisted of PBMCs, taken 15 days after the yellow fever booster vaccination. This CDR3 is CASSLTPRGTEAFF. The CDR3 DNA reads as TGTGCCAGCAGCTTAACCCCCCGGGGCACTGAAGCTTTCTTT.